The clone carrying this T cell receptor (beta chain) was recorded many times. Its antigen is as yet unknown. The record originates from a study of T cells in Graves' hyperthyroidism and ophthalmopathy. Study outcomes and limitations: Most expanded thyroid clonotypes above 0.001 also appeared in blood.

Patients showing uncontrolled infection, other autoimmune disease, pregnancy or lactation were ineligible. Orbital computed tomography, thyroid ultrasound, serum thyroxine and TRAb, and clinical symptoms together informed the diagnoses. PBMCs were derived from around 10 ml fresh peripheral blood. Amplification targeted TCR beta CDR3 regions from RNA transcripts. TCR CDR3 underwent first-round RT-PCR with the HTBI primer set. TCRdb fed the multiplex PCR reads into MiXCR, producing one record per CDR3 protein. Here the sample spans about 530,000 distinct CDR3 sequences, over 15% being singletons. Germline CDR1 reads SGHAT; CDR2 reads FQNNGV. V dropped 1 base and J dropped 2; count of bases not matched to a gene: 7. This CDR3 is built from 16 residues.

This chain joins TRBV11-2 and TRBJ2-5; 7 nucleotides line up with TRBD1. The sequenced material came from blood. The TCR comes from a woman between 18 and 29 years old with Graves' ophthalmopathy. The CDR3 region has the DNA TGTGCCAGCAGCTTAGGTATCCGGGACAGACAAGAGACCCAGTACTTC. Protein product: CASSLGIRDRQETQYF.